In this sample, the clone carrying this T cell receptor (beta chain) turned up a few times. Antigen: not known. The sample is drawn from a study of T cell repertoires in aging, cancer and after chemotherapy. Study information: The whole study produced a dataset of millions of TCR reads.

The V segment lost 0 bases and the J segment 7 bases; nucleotides outside the gene matches: 8. The CDR3 spans 15 residues. Germline V lookup: CDR1 DFQATT, CDR2 SNEGSKA (reference sequence). Peripheral blood genomic DNA, not sorted cells or RNA, was the template. Study-level points and caveats: Compared with age-matched healthy donors, untreated hematological or solid cancer patients showed higher blood TCR clonality. In each cancer cohort, median generation probability increased across chemotherapy, suggesting thymic output rebounded.

TRB rearrangements spanning V, D and J were amplified using mixed TRB-A/B primers. MiXCR, applied by TCRdb to the multiplex PCR reads, yields one record per CDR3 protein. The sample shows around 1,800 distinct CDR3 sequences, roughly 23% of them seen only once. J is TRBJ2-2 and V is TRBV20-1; 7 bases are shared with TRBD1. The source is a human donor with a solid tumor. Sequencing was carried out using blood. CDR3: CSAREGRGPDGELFF. The DNA of the CDR3 is TGCAGTGCTAGAGAGGGAAGGGGGCCGGACGGGGAGCTGTTTTTT.